The sequence of this TCR beta chain was determined in a study of human T cells and chemical hapten exposure. Overall study results and limits: Unchanged with DPC sensitization were TCRs above 1 in 1000 frequency.

As for time point: patch test 2, 6 weeks after DPC sensitization. Stated treatment: therapeutic diphenylcyclopropenone sensitization with weekly scalp DPC. Ahead of applying each patch test, blood was sampled. There are 17 residues in the CDR3. From germline, CDR1 is SEHNR and CDR2 FQNEAQ (reference sequence). V was pared by 4 bases and J by 2 bases, with 20 bases between. TCRdb called the RACE reads again in MiXCR, with one record for every CDR3 protein. Of a few hundred thousand distinct CDR3 sequences listed, about 6.9% are singletons. This clonotype was counted between two and nine times. Its specificity is not known.

This clonotype was sampled from a young woman with alopecia areata. Some clones in this sample may be carry-over from other donors' samples. The chain carries TRBV7-9 and TRBJ2-5; D remains unclear. The sequencing used whole blood, collected in connection with sensitization to the hapten diphenylcyclopropenone (DPC). CDR3 sequence (DNA): TGTGCCAGCAGCTCCCCGAGGAAAGGAAGGGATCAAGAGACCCAGTACTTC. As protein: CASSSPRKGRDQETQYF.